This T cell receptor (beta chain) comes out of a study of blood T cell repertoires in COVID-19. Here immunoSEQ multiplex PCR was the method, and the copy in TCRdb shows in-frame clones only, minus some. The data show about 70,000 clones, about 88% seen once. The length of the CDR3 is 15 residues. Trimming took 5 bases from V and 0 from J, leaving 11 bases between them. Germline V gives CDR1 SEHNR, CDR2 FQNEAQ (reference sequence). This TCR derives from a human donor in a cohort sampled during active COVID-19. The specimen sequenced was peripheral blood. The rearrangement joins TRBV7-9 to TRBJ2-1, with a possible D match to TRBD1 (6 bases). CDR3: CASSMDSPSYNEQFF. The CDR3 nucleotides are TGTGCCAGCAGCATGGACAGTCCCTCCTACAATGAGCAGTTCTTC.